Listed below are T cell receptor beta chains from one sample, sequenced in a study of cytomegalovirus exposure and HLA in healthy donors. Assay: immunoSEQ multiplex PCR; the TCRdb copy retains only in-frame clones and omits some. The sample shows some 98,000 clones, about four fifths of them seen only once. The sequenced material came from PBMCs. The receptors originated from a female donor in good health and CMV-seropositive. The CDR3 runs from the conserved cysteine through the conserved F or W. Each record gives: J gene, D gene, clone size, V gene, CDR3 protein, CDR3 DNA. D genes are given only for firm matches. Where a row states a size, it is once, few, many or the class of an expanded clone; other rows omit it.

J: TRBJ1-1; D: NA; size: NA; V: TRBV29-1; CDR3: CSASTDTLNTEAFF; DNA: TGCAGCGCCTCGACGGACACCTTGAACACTGAAGCTTTCTTT
J: TRBJ2-7; D: TRBD2; size: NA; V: TRBV2; CDR3: CASRSGTSGTYEQYF; DNA: TGTGCCAGCAGGTCCGGGACTAGCGGGACCTACGAGCAGTACTTC
J: TRBJ2-1; D: TRBD2; size: few; V: TRBV4-2; CDR3: CASSWTSGRDNEQFF; DNA: TGTGCCAGCAGCTGGACTAGCGGGAGGGACAATGAGCAGTTCTTC
J: TRBJ1-1; D: NA; size: NA; V: TRBV2; CDR3: CASSAEENTEAFF; DNA: TGTGCCAGCAGTGCGGAGGAGAACACTGAAGCTTTCTTT
J: TRBJ2-1; D: TRBD2; size: NA; V: TRBV4-1; CDR3: CASSPSGLADHEQFF; DNA: TGCGCCAGCAGCCCTTCGGGACTAGCGGACCATGAGCAGTTCTTC
J: TRBJ1-1; D: TRBD1; size: NA; V: TRBV10-2; CDR3: CASGQGQLRTEAFF; DNA: TGCGCCAGCGGACAGGGACAACTCCGCACTGAAGCTTTCTTT
J: TRBJ1-1; D: NA; size: once; V: TRBV9; CDR3: CASSGAENTEAFF; DNA: TGTGCCAGCAGCGGAGCTGAGAACACTGAAGCTTTCTTT
J: TRBJ1-5; D: NA; size: NA; V: TRBV28; CDR3: CASLSAGDWQPQHF; DNA: TGTGCCAGCCTATCCGCAGGGGATTGGCAGCCCCAGCATTTT
J: TRBJ1-5; D: TRBD1; size: once; V: TRBV6-5; CDR3: CASSLRDSNQPQHF; DNA: TGTGCCAGCAGTCTCCGGGACAGTAATCAGCCCCAGCATTTT
J: TRBJ2-5; D: TRBD1; size: NA; V: TRBV7-7; CDR3: CASSADRGAQETQYF; DNA: TGTGCCAGCAGCGCGGACAGGGGGGCCCAAGAGACCCAGTACTTC
J: TRBJ1-1; D: NA; size: NA; V: TRBV27; CDR3: CASSLYSNTEAFF; DNA: TGTGCCAGCAGTCTGTACTCGAACACTGAAGCTTTCTTT
J: TRBJ1-5; D: TRBD1; size: NA; V: TRBV2; CDR3: CASTGGQGAPQPQHF; DNA: TGTGCCAGCACCGGTGGACAGGGGGCTCCTCAGCCCCAGCATTTT
J: TRBJ1-3; D: NA; size: NA; V: TRBV28; CDR3: CATRGNTIYF; DNA: TGTGCCACCCGTGGAAACACCATATATTTT
J: TRBJ1-3; D: NA; size: NA; V: TRBV30; CDR3: CAWSVFPGAGNTIYF; DNA: TGTGCCTGGAGTGTATTTCCGGGGGCTGGAAACACCATATATTTT
J: TRBJ2-7; D: TRBD2; size: NA; V: TRBV9; CDR3: CASSEAGRHSEQYF; DNA: TGTGCCAGCAGCGAAGCGGGGAGGCACTCCGAGCAGTACTTC